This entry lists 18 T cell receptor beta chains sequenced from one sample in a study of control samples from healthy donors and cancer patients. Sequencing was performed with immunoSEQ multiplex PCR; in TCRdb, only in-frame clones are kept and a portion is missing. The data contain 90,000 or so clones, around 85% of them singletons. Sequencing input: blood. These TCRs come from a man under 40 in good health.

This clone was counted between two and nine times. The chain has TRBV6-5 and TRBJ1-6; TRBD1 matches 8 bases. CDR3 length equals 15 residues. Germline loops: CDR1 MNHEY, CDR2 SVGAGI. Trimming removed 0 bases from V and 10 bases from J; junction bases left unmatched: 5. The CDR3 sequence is CASSYSTGEGSPLHF. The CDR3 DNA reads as TGTGCCAGCAGTTACTCGACAGGGGAAGGATCACCCCTCCACTTT.

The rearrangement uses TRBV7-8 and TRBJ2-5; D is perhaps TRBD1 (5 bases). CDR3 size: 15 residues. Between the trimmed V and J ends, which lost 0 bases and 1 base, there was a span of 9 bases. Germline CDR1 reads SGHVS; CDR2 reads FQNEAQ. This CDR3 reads CASSLAGQFQETQYF. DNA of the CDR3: TGTGCCAGCAGCTTAGCGGGGCAGTTCCAAGAGACCCAGTACTTC. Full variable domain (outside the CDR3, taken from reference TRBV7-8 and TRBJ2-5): GAGVSQSPRYKVAKRGQDVALRCDPISGHVSLFWYQQALGQGPEFLTYFQNEAQLDKSGLPSDRFFAERPEGSVSTLKIQRTQQEDSAVYLCASSLAGQFQETQYFGPGTRLLVL.

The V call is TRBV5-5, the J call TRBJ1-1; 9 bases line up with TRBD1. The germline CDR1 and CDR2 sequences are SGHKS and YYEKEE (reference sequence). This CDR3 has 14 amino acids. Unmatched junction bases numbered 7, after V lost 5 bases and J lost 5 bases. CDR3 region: CASRKTGGLTEAFF. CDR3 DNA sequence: TGTGCCAGCAGAAAGACAGGGGGTCTGACTGAAGCTTTCTTT.

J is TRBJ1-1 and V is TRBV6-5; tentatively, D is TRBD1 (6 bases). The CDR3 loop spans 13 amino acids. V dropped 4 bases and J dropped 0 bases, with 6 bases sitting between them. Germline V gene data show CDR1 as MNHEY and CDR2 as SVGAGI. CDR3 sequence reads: CASSWTVNTEAFF. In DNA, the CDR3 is TGTGCCAGCAGTTGGACAGTGAACACTGAAGCTTTCTTT.

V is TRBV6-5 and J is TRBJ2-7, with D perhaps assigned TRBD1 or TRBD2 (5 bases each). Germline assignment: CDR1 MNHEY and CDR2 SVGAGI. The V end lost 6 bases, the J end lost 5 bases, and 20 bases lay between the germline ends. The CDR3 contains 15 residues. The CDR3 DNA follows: TGTGCCAGCAGGAACCGAGGGGCCCGGAGAGACGAGCAGTACTTC. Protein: CASRNRGARRDEQYF.

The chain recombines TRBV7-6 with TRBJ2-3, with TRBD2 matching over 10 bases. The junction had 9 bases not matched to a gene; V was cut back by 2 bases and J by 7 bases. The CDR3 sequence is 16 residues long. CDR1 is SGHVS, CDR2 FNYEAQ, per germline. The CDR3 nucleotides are TGTGCCAGCAGCTTATCGTCTAGCGGGGGAAGACATACGCAGTATTTT. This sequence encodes CASSLSSSGGRHTQYF.

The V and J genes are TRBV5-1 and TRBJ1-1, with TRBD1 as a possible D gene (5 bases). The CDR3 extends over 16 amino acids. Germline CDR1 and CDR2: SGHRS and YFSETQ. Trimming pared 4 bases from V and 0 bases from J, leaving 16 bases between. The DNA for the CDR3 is TGCGCCAGCAGCCCCTGGGTTGGGACGGTGAACACTGAAGCTTTCTTT. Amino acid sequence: CASSPWVGTVNTEAFF.

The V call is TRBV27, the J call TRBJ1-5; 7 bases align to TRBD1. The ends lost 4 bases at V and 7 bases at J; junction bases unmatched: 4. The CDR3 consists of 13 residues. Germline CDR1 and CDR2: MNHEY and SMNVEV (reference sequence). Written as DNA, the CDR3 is TGTGCCAGCAGTTCTCAGGGGGGCCAGCCCCAGCATTTT. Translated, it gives CASSSQGGQPQHF.

CDR3 DNA: TGCGCCAGCAGTGAATCTTGGTTGGCTGAAGCTTTCTTT. Translation: CASSESWLAEAFF. V and J are TRBV10-1 and TRBJ1-1; no reliable D call. The CDR3 sequence is 13 residues long. V dropped 3 bases and J dropped 6 bases, with 11 bases sitting between them. Per germline, CDR1 WNHNN and CDR2 SYGVQD (reference sequence).

The CDR3 DNA reads TGTGCCAGCAGCCGGACCCCTCAAGAGACCCAGTACTTC. Residues: CASSRTPQETQYF. The V and J genes are TRBV7-9 and TRBJ2-5; D unclear. The V and J ends lost 5 bases and 2 bases respectively, with 9 bases between them. The CDR3 is 13 amino acids. Germline V gives CDR1 SEHNR, CDR2 FQNEAQ (reference sequence).

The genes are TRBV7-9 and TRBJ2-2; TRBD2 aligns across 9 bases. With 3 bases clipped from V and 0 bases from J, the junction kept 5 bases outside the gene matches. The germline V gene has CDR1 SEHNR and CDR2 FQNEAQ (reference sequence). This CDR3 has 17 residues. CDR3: CASSLWVAGANTGELFF. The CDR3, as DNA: TGTGCCAGCAGCTTGTGGGTAGCGGGGGCGAACACCGGGGAGCTGTTTTTT.

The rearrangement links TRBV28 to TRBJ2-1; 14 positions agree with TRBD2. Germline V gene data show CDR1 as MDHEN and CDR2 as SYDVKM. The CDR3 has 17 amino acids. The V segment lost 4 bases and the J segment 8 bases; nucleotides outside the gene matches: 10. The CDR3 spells CASSSSGLAGGIYEQFF. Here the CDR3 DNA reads TGTGCCAGCAGTTCCTCCGGACTAGCGGGGGGTATCTATGAGCAGTTCTTC.

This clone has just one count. As DNA, the CDR3 is TGTGCCAGCAGCGTAGGGCCTAGCGGGGGGGCAGATACGCAGTATTTT. The encoded protein is CASSVGPSGGADTQYF. The rearrangement joins TRBV9 to TRBJ2-3; 12 bases are shared with TRBD2. The V segment lost 0 bases and the J segment 4 bases; nucleotides outside the gene matches: 3. The germline V gene encodes CDR1 SGDLS and CDR2 YYNGEE. The CDR3 is 16 residues long.

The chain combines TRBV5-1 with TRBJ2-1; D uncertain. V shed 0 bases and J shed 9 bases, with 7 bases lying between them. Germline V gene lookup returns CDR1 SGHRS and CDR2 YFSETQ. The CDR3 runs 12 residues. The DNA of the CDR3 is TGCGCCAGCAGCTTGGTATTTAGTGAGCAGTTCTTC. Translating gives CASSLVFSEQFF.

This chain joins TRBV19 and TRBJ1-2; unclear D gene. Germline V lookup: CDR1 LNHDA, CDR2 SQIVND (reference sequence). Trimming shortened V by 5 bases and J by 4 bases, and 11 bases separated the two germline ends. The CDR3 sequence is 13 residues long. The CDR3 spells CASSPPMGYGYTF. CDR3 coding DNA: TGTGCCAGTAGTCCCCCGATGGGCTATGGCTACACCTTC.

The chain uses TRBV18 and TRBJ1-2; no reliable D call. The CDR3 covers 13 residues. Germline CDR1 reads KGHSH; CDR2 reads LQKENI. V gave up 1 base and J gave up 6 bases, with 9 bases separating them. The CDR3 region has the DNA TGTGCCAGCTCACCACGGGCAGTAGATGGCTACACCTTC. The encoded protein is CASSPRAVDGYTF.

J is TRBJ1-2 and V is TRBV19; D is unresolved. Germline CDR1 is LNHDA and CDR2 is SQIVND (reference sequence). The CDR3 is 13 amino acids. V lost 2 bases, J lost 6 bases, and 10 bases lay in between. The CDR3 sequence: CASSILKGNGYTF. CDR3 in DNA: TGTGCCAGTAGTATATTAAAAGGGAATGGCTACACCTTC.

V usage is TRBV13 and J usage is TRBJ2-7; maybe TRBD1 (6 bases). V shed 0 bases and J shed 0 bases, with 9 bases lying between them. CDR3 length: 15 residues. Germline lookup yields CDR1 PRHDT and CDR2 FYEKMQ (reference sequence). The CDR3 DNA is TGTGCCAGCAGCTTAGGGTGGGGGCCCTCCTACGAGCAGTACTTC. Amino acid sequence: CASSLGWGPSYEQYF.